This T cell receptor beta chain was sequenced for a study of blood T cell repertoires in COVID-19 (dated by TCRdb to 2019 to 2021). Background for the entire study: Samples covering the acute and convalescent phases of COVID-19 were provided by collaborators in the United States, Italy and Spain. Where available, HLA class I and class II types were taken from metadata supplied by the sample provider and were not determined by assay-based typing. Nearly every sample came with metadata listing a de-identified subject ID, COVID-19 status, age in years and sex. The prospective study material was composed of cDNA or gDNA derived from T cells, B-cell-depleted T cells, or PBMCs. Samples were obtained from the ongoing ImmuneRACE study (first 160 participants) and from over 1,000 subjects provided by 6 global collaborators. Deeply sampled blood TCRbeta repertoires from subjects exposed to, actively infected with, or recovered from COVID-19 were included in the dataset. The repertoires were released in a freely available public database intended as a resource for research on the immune response to SARS-CoV-2. The full study reports these points: The amount of clinical and demographic metadata varied by source and participant and was provided uncurated.

In regard to this clone: Its binding antigen is unknown. Base qualities were left out, and no much larger clone turns up one base away.

TCRbeta CDR3 regions were amplified from genomic DNA by means of the immunoSEQ Assay, a bias-controlled multiplex PCR. The source study handled its data this way. Within the assay, amplification of reference gene primers was used to estimate how many nucleated cells each sample contained. Sequence reads were collapsed and filtered to measure the absolute abundance of every unique TCRbeta CDR3 rearrangement. For each sample, productive Simpson clonality was calculated by taking the square root of Simpson's diversity index across productive rearrangements. TCRdb's version of the immuneACCESS table is confined to in-frame rearrangements and falls short of the full clone set. An unresolved V gene accounts for under half of the shortfall where checked; the remainder is of unknown origin. V, J and clone size were drawn from that table, and D and trimming were deduced from the DNA. The sample table contains 250,000 or so clones; only one count was recorded for about four fifths of them. The ten largest clones represent about 1.9% of the sample.

Including the terminal cysteine and phenylalanine, the CDR3 comprises 15 residues. Just the 45-base CDR3 DNA is kept, in frame starting at base 1. V and J are trimmed by 3 bases and 4 bases, and the gene matches miss 5 bases of the junction. Via the germline V gene, CDR1 is KGHSH and CDR2 LQKENI. Another Seattle source contributed samples from volunteer blood donors who had recovered from COVID-19. Each collaborating institution followed its own protocols to collect whole blood in K2EDTA tubes. Collaborator samples were shipped for TCRbeta analysis as frozen whole blood, isolated PBMCs, or DNA extracted from either sample type.

Sequenced sample: peripheral blood. The source is a man aged 25-45 years who had recovered from COVID-19. This chain is built from TRBV18 and TRBJ1-4; the junction holds 7 bases that match TRBD1. The CDR3 corresponds to CASSPSGTVNEKLFF. The DNA sequence reads TGTGCCAGCTCACCTTCGGGGACAGTTAATGAAAAACTGTTTTTT.